This TCR beta chain was sequenced in a study of neoadjuvant anti-PD-1 for oral cavity cancer. Study observations and caveats: Higher pretreatment Treg/Th17 ratios tracked higher pretreatment blood clonality.

The ends were cut back, 9 bases at V and 7 bases at J, with 20 bases in the middle. The CDR3 has 14 amino acids. Looked up from germline, CDR1 is SGHRS and CDR2 is YFSETQ. Described time point: after neoadjuvant nivolumab, at surgical resection. As regards this clone: What it recognizes is unknown.

Clones were read by immunoSEQ multiplex PCR, and TCRdb kept only the in-frame ones, dropping some. The sample has around 21,000 clones; 40% to 55% are singletons. This material consisted of tumor tissue, taken after nivolumab (anti-PD-1) treatment. The TCR sequence derives from a person aged 40 to 85 with oral cavity squamous cell carcinoma. The chain carries TRBV5-1 and TRBJ2-1, with D possibly matching TRBD2 (7 bases). CDR3 sequence reads: CATQGGGGRNEQFF. As DNA, the CDR3 is TGCGCCACCCAGGGAGGGGGGGGTCGGAATGAGCAGTTCTTC.